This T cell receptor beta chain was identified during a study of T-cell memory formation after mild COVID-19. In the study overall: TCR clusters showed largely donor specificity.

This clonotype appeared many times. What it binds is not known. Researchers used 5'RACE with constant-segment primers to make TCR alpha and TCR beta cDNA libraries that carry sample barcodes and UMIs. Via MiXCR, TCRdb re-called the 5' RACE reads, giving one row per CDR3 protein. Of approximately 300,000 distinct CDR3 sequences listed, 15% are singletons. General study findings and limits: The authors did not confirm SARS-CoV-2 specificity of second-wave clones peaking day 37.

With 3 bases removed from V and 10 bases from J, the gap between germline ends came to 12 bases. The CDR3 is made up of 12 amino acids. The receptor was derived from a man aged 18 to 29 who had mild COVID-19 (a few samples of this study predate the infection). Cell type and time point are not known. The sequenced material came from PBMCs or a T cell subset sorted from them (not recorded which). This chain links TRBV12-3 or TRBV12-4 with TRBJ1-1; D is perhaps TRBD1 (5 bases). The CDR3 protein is CASSFLEGRAFF. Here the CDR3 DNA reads TGTGCCAGCAGTTTTTTGGAGGGACGAGCTTTCTTT.